This TCR beta chain was identified during a study of OX40 agonist ivuxolimab in advanced cancers. Overall study: Antecedent anti-PD-1, anti-PD-L1 or anti-CTLA-4 therapy was permissible, with over 35% having received some.

The CDR3 is 14 amino acids. V gave up 4 bases and J gave up 7 bases, with 13 bases separating them. Germline CDR1 is SNHLY and CDR2 is FYNNEI. Profiling relied on immunoSEQ multiplex PCR, and the TCRdb table lists in-frame clones only, not all of them. The sample shows 77,000 or so clones, 80% to 95% of them seen only once. This sequence joins TRBV2 and TRBJ1-4; perhaps TRBD1 as D (6 bases). This TCR derives from an adult with an advanced solid tumor such as melanoma, head and neck, liver or kidney cancer. The sequencing here drew on CD4+ or CD8+ T cells sorted from blood, taken in a trial of the OX40 agonist ivuxolimab. CDR3 residues: CASSGTAAGEKLFF. The CDR3 bases are TGTGCCAGCAGTGGGACAGCGGCGGGTGAAAAACTGTTTTTT. Using reference TRBV2 and TRBJ1-4 for the parts outside the CDR3, the full variable domain is EPEVTQTPSHQVTQMGQEVILRCVPISNHLYFYWYRQILGQKVEFLVSFYNNEISEKSEIFDDQFSVERPDGSNFTLKIRSTKLEDSAMYFCASSGTAAGEKLFFGSGTQLSVL.